This T cell receptor beta chain comes out of a study of CD8 T cells in ankylosing spondylitis. Study-level points and caveats: The study identified a TCR beta motif of 7 or 8 highly homologous variants that appeared characteristic of ankylosing spondylitis blood. Past research had described some motif variants in reactive arthritis synovial fluid and blood.

TCRdb reanalysed the 5' RACE reads using MiXCR and keeps one entry per CDR3 protein. The sample has fewer than 750,000 distinct CDR3 sequences, over 15% seen once; the top ten hold about 20%. The CDR3 is 14 amino acids. With 3 bases clipped from V and 4 bases from J, the junction kept 5 bases outside the gene matches. In germline, CDR1 is SNHLY, CDR2 FYNNEI. This clonotype occurred a few times. What it binds is not known. The sample was blood, either unsorted or a sorted T cell fraction (not recorded which). The genes are TRBV2 and TRBJ2-7, with 8 bases fitting TRBD2. This clonotype was sampled from a male donor with ankylosing spondylitis. CDR3 in amino acids: CASSEVAGRYEQYF. CDR3 DNA sequence: TGTGCCAGCAGTGAGGTAGCGGGGAGGTACGAGCAGTACTTC.